This T cell receptor beta chain was observed in a study of T-cell reconstitution after alpha-beta-depleted transplantation in children. Study-wide results and caveats: There were some patients whose high TCRbeta diversity at day 60 came from surviving recipient T cells and thymic progenitors.

Comment on this clonotype: The antigen remains undetermined.

Library preparation (for TCRbeta) was performed with unique molecular identifiers. TCRdb reprocessed the PCR reads with MiXCR, giving one entry per CDR3 protein. Counted here are about 980,000 distinct CDR3 sequences, under 30% occurring once; the ten biggest clones make up about 28%. The CDR3 has 14 residues. Trimming took off 2 bases at V and 6 bases at J, with 13 bases between the two ends. Germline V CDR1 and CDR2: SGHTA, FQGNSA. The sequence derives from a boy less than two years old who had a stem cell transplant for SCID, so the T cells may come from the graft donor. The V and J genes are TRBV7-2 and TRBJ1-1; D is undetermined. Here the sequenced sample was PBMCs, mostly from graft donor cells, taken 360 days after TCRalphabeta/CD19-depleted stem cell transplant. The CDR3 DNA follows: TGTGCCAGCAGCTTAAGTACTGGTCTTCCTGAAGCTTTCTTT. Translation gives CASSLSTGLPEAFF.